Listed here are 10 T cell receptor beta chains from one sample, sequenced in a study of T cell responses to AZD1222 COVID-19 vaccine. Repertoires were generated with immunoSEQ multiplex PCR, while TCRdb's copy carries only in-frame clones and drops some. Here the sample spans around 130,000 clones, 75% to 90% being singletons. Sequencing was performed on peripheral blood, taken on day 0 of AZD1222 vaccination. These receptors originate from an adult in good health.

The chain recombines TRBV6-6 with TRBJ2-3; no definite D call. V was clipped by 6 bases and J by 2 bases, with 15 bases between them. The CDR3 spans 15 residues. Germline V lookup: CDR1 MNHNY, CDR2 SVGAGI (reference sequence). CDR3 sequence reads: CASSLLQPPTDTQYF. CDR3 nucleotides: TGTGCCAGCAGCCTCTTACAGCCTCCCACAGATACGCAGTATTTT.

The V and J genes are TRBV9 and TRBJ2-5, with TRBD1 matching over 7 bases. From germline, CDR1 is SGDLS and CDR2 YYNGEE. CDR3 size: 14 residues. Unmatched junction bases numbered 5, after V lost 4 bases and J lost 2 bases. CDR3: CASSLQGVQETQYF. DNA of the CDR3: TGTGCCAGCAGCCTCCAGGGGGTACAAGAGACCCAGTACTTC.

V is TRBV28 and J is TRBJ1-5; 8 bases line up with TRBD1. Germline assignment: CDR1 MDHEN and CDR2 SYDVKM. This CDR3 comprises 16 residues. V was clipped by 4 bases and J by 0 bases; unmatched bases: 5. The CDR3: CASSSPRGLSNQPQHF. Written as DNA, the CDR3 is TGTGCCAGCAGTTCACCCAGGGGGCTTAGCAATCAGCCCCAGCATTTT.

This sequence joins TRBV12-3 or TRBV12-4 and TRBJ1-2; D is unresolved. V was clipped by 8 bases and J by 5 bases, with 15 bases between them. This CDR3 region has 13 residues. The CDR3 region has the DNA TGTGCCAGCTTCACGGCGCCAGCTTATGGCTACACCTTC. It codes for CASFTAPAYGYTF.

The chain has TRBV2 and TRBJ2-7, with TRBD2 as a possible D gene (5 bases). Trimming cost V 6 bases and J 0 bases, with 15 bases left between them. The CDR3 runs to 15 residues. In germline, CDR1 is SNHLY, CDR2 FYNNEI. CDR3: CASSAIQRTSYEQYF. CDR3 DNA: TGTGCCAGCAGCGCCATCCAGCGGACCTCCTACGAGCAGTACTTC. Variable domain in full (rest from reference TRBV2 and TRBJ2-7): EPEVTQTPSHQVTQMGQEVILRCVPISNHLYFYWYRQILGQKVEFLVSFYNNEISEKSEIFDDQFSVERPDGSNFTLKIRSTKLEDSAMYFCASSAIQRTSYEQYFGPGTRLTVT.

Points on this clone: The same CDR3 arises from other DNA sequences in this sample as well. V gene TRBV9 combines with J gene TRBJ2-5, with D tentatively TRBD1 or TRBD2 (6 bases each). Looked up from germline, CDR1 is SGDLS and CDR2 is YYNGEE. This CDR3 comprises 13 residues. V was shortened by 0 bases and J by 5 bases, with 8 bases between the two germline ends. CDR3 DNA: TGTGCCAGCAGCGTAGGGGGGGCGGAGACCCAGTACTTC. Its translation: CASSVGGAETQYF.

V gene TRBV7-2 combines with J gene TRBJ1-2; unclear D gene. V dropped 0 bases and J dropped 0 bases, with 5 bases sitting between them. The CDR3 extends over 14 amino acids. CDR1 SGHTA and CDR2 FQGNSA come from the germline V gene. CDR3 sequence reads: CASSLAKTNYGYTF. In DNA, the CDR3 is TGTGCCAGCAGCTTAGCAAAGACTAACTATGGCTACACCTTC.

The chain recombines TRBV5-8 with TRBJ1-1, with 7 bases fitting TRBD1. This CDR3 is built from 14 residues. The V segment lost 0 bases and the J segment 4 bases; nucleotides outside the gene matches: 3. Germline lookup yields CDR1 SGHTS and CDR2 YDEGEE. The CDR3 protein is CASSLGRGSTEAFF. The CDR3 DNA sequence: TGTGCCAGCAGCTTGGGCAGGGGGAGCACTGAAGCTTTCTTT. The full variable domain, completed using reference TRBV5-8 and TRBJ1-1, is EAGVTQSPTHLIKTRGQQATLRCSPISGHTSVYWYQQALGLGLQFLLWYDEGEERNRGNFPPRFSGRQFPNYSSELNVNALELEDSALYLCASSLGRGSTEAFFGQGTRLTVV.

The chain links TRBV30 to TRBJ2-2, with 7 bases that match TRBD2. The germline gives CDR1 GTSNPN, CDR2 SVGIG (reference sequence). The CDR3 sequence is 16 residues long. Trimming cost V 7 bases and J 2 bases; bases outside gene matches: 13. CDR3 sequence (DNA): TGTGCCTCAAGGGGAGCGGGGTTGTCCAACACCGGGGAGCTGTTTTTT. This sequence encodes CASRGAGLSNTGELFF.

The chain employs TRBV29-1 and TRBJ2-7; either TRBD1 or TRBD2 may fit D (5 bases each). CDR3 size: 13 residues. The V end lost 6 bases, the J end lost 9 bases, and 21 bases lay between the germline ends. Germline V CDR1 and CDR2: SQVTM, ANQGSEA. The CDR3: CSVYSGTPEGQYF. DNA of the CDR3: TGCAGCGTCTACTCCGGGACGCCCGAGGGGCAGTACTTC.